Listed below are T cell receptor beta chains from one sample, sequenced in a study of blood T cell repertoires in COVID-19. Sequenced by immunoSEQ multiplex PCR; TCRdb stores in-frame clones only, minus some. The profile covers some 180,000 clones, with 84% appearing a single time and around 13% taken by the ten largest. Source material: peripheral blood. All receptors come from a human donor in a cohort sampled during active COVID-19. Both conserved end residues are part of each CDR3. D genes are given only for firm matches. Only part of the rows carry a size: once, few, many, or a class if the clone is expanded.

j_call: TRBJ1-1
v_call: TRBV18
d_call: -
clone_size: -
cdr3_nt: TGTGCCAGCTCCCCGGGTCGGAACACTGAAGCTTTCTTT
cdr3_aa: CASSPGRNTEAFF

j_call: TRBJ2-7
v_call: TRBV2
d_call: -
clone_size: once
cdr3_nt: TGTGCCAGCAGTGAAAGGCTAGCGCTTCGTTCCGAGCAGTACTTC
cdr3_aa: CASSERLALRSEQYF

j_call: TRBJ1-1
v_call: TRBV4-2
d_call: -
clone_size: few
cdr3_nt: TGTGCCAGCAGCCCAACATACCGGGATTTCACTGAAGCTTTCTTT
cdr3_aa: CASSPTYRDFTEAFF

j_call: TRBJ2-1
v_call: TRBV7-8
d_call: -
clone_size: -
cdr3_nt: TGTGCCAGCAGCTTAGAGCACGGTTACAATGAGCAGTTCTTC
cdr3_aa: CASSLEHGYNEQFF

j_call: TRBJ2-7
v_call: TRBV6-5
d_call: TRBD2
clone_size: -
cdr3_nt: TGTGCCAGCAGCCGGGGGGGCGGGAGCGGGTACGAGCAGTACTTC
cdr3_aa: CASSRGGGSGYEQYF

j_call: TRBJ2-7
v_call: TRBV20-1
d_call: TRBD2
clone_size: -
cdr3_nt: TGCAGTGCTCCGCGGGAGTACGAGCAGTACTTC
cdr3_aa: CSAPREYEQYF

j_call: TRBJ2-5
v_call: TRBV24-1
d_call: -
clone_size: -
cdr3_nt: TGTGCCACCAGTGATCGGGCAGGGCAAGAGACCCAGTACTTC
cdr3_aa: CATSDRAGQETQYF

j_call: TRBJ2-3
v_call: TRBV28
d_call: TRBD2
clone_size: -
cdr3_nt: TGTGCCAGCAGTTTTGGCCTAGCGGCCACAGATACGCAGTATTTT
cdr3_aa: CASSFGLAATDTQYF

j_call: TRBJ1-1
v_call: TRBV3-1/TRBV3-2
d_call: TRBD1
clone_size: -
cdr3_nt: TGTGCCAGCAGCCAAGGAGGGGGCCCGAGAGGGGACACTGAAGCTTTCTTT
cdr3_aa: CASSQGGGPRGDTEAFF

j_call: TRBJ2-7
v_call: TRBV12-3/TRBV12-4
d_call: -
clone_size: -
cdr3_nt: TGTGCCAGCAGTCGTGGGGGGGCATACGAGCAGTACTTC
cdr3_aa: CASSRGGAYEQYF

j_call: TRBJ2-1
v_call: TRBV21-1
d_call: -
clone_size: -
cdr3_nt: TGTGCCAGCAGCAAACGGTGCTATGAGCAGTTCTTC
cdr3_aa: CASSKRCYEQFF

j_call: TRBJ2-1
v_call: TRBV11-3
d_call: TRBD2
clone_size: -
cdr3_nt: TGTGCCAGCAGCCTAGCGGGGTTGGGGAATGAGCAGTTCTTC
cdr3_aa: CASSLAGLGNEQFF

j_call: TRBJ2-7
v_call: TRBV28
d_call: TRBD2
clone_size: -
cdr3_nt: TGTGCCAGCTCGGGGGAGGGTGGCTACGAGCAGTACTTC
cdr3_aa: CASSGEGGYEQYF

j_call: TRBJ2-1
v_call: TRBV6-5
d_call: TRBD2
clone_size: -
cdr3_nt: TGTGCCAGCGTGGCCGGGACTAGCGGCTACAATGAGCAGTTCTTC
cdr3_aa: CASVAGTSGYNEQFF

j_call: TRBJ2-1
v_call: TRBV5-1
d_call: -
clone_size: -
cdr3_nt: TGCGCCAGCAGCCGGTCCGGCGGATTCTACAATGAGCAGTTCTTC
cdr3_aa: CASSRSGGFYNEQFF

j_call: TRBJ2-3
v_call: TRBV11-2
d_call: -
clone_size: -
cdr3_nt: TGTGCCAGCAGCTTAGGTAGGAGGGGCACAGATACGCAGTATTTT
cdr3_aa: CASSLGRRGTDTQYF

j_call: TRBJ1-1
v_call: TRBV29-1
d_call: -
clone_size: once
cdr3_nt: TGCAGCGTGGGGCGGGGGGGCACTGAAGCTTTCTTT
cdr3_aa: CSVGRGGTEAFF

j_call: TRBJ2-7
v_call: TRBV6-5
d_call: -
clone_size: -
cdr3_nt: TGTGCCAGCAGTTACACAGGCTACGAGCAGTACTTC
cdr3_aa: CASSYTGYEQYF

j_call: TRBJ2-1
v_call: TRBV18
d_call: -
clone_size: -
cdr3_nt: TGTGCCAGCTCGCGAGCACTCCCGGAGGGCTCCTACAATGAGCAGTTCTTC
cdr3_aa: CASSRALPEGSYNEQFF

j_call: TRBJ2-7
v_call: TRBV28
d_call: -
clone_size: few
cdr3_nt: TGTGCCAGCAGTTCCTCCTGGAGGCCCTCCTACGAGCAGTACTTC
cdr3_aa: CASSSSWRPSYEQYF